By sample fraction, the clone carrying this TCR beta chain is medium-sized. The antigen is not known. Trimming removed 6 bases from V and 6 bases from J, with 14 bases in between. The CDR3 is made up of 13 amino acids. Study observations and caveats: Tumor Treg TCRs overlapped most with tumor naive CD4+ cells.

The TRBV12-4/TRBJ1-2 clonotypes were amplified using barcode primers with ligated adaptors. One entry per CDR3 protein results from TCRdb running MiXCR on the multiplex PCR reads. The sample comprises about 640 distinct CDR3 sequences, 3.3% of which are singletons, and 35% rests with the top ten. Material: naive CD4+ T cells sorted from blood. This sample's subset: naive CD4+ T cells, CD4+CD45RA+CD25-. V is TRBV12-3 or TRBV12-4 and J is TRBJ1-2; possible D gene TRBD1, 6 bases. The source of this sequence is a female donor with breast cancer. CDR3 amino acids: CASRGRGSDGYTF. CDR3 bases: TGTGCCAGCAGGGGCAGGGGATCGGATGGCTACACCTTC.